This TCR beta chain was observed in a study of human T cells and chemical hapten exposure. In TCRdb, the RACE reads were re-called with MiXCR into one record per CDR3 protein. The data contain over 35,000 distinct CDR3 sequences, about 10% of them singletons. Germline CDR1 and CDR2: SGHTA and FQGTGA. The CDR3 runs to 18 residues. Germline trimming cut 4 bases from V and 0 bases from J; bases unmatched to any gene: 8. Described time point: pre-sensitization, week 0. Treatment: therapeutic diphenylcyclopropenone sensitization with weekly scalp DPC. This clonotype has ten or more counts. The clonotype comes from a man aged 25 to 40 with alopecia areata. Some clones in this sample may be carry-over from other donors' samples. The gene calls are TRBV7-3 and TRBJ2-2; 10 bases agree with TRBD2. The sample consisted of whole blood, taken in connection with sensitization to the hapten diphenylcyclopropenone (DPC). CDR3: CASSSSGLADANTGELFF. For the CDR3, the DNA is TGTGCCAGCAGCTCCTCCGGACTAGCGGACGCGAACACCGGGGAGCTGTTTTTT.